The clone carrying this TCR beta chain was counted a few times. What it binds is not known. This sample is drawn from a study of blood T cells in healthy people across ages. The CDR3 length is 15 residues. Germline V lookup: CDR1 DFQATT, CDR2 SNEGSKA (reference sequence). V shed 5 bases, J shed 3 bases, and the junction held 7 bases outside the gene matches. The second PCR ran about 7 to 12 cycles with a sample-barcoded 5' primer and J-beta primers. Each of the samples gave a minimum of 2.5 million paired-end reads that contained CDR3. Using its own MiXCR run on the 5' RACE reads, TCRdb lists one record per CDR3 protein. This table holds over 1.5 million distinct CDR3 sequences, roughly 50% found once. Study results and caveats: While age rose, TCR beta diversity per million T cells dropped in a roughly linear way. There were more naive CD4+ cells and higher diversity in long-lived donors than in aged donors.

Isolation of PBMCs gave at least 6 million cells per sample. The sequencing sample was made of blood. The sequence was collected from a woman aged 40 to 49 in good health. This sequence joins TRBV20-1 and TRBJ2-1; 10 bases agree with TRBD2. CDR3 sequence: CSADTSGVGYNEQFF. The DNA for the CDR3 is TGCAGTGCTGATACTAGCGGGGTAGGCTACAATGAGCAGTTCTTC.